The 6 T cell receptor beta chains below come from one sample, sequenced in a study of shared clonotypes between healthy human individuals. Clones were sequenced by immunoSEQ multiplex PCR, and TCRdb holds only the in-frame ones, with some missing. The sample consists of a few million clones, roughly 93% of them appearing once. CD45RO-negative, CCR7-positively selected cells formed the naive CD8 fraction, excluding terminally differentiated effector memory CD45RA+ cells. Specimen: naive CD8+ T cells from PBMCs. Receptor source: a man between 18 and 29 years old in good health. Some clones in this sample may be carry-over from other donors' samples.

The chain couples TRBV27 to TRBJ1-5; unclear D gene. Germline loops: CDR1 MNHEY, CDR2 SMNVEV (reference sequence). This CDR3 has 14 residues. V was trimmed by 5 bases and J by 0 bases, leaving 8 bases between them. Here the CDR3 DNA reads TGTGCCAGCAGTCCGAGGGTTAGCAATCAGCCCCAGCATTTT. Protein product: CASSPRVSNQPQHF.

V gene TRBV7-8 combines with J gene TRBJ1-2; 7 nucleotides match TRBD1. This CDR3 is built from 15 residues. Germline lookup yields CDR1 SGHVS and CDR2 FQNEAQ. V gave up 4 bases and J gave up 0 bases; unmatched junction bases: 5. DNA for the CDR3: TGTGCCAGCAGCTCAGACAGGGCCCCTAACTATGGCTACACCTTC. Encoded protein: CASSSDRAPNYGYTF.

The J gene is TRBJ2-5, the V gene TRBV7-6; 9 nucleotides agree with TRBD2. CDR3 length: 16 residues. CDR1 and CDR2 from the germline V gene are SGHVS and FNYEAQ. With 3 bases clipped from V and 3 bases from J, the junction kept 8 bases outside the gene matches. CDR3 nucleotide sequence: TGTGCCAGCAGCTTTGCCGGGACTAGCCAGGAAGAGACCCAGTACTTC. Its translation: CASSFAGTSQEETQYF.

The V and J genes are TRBV7-9 and TRBJ2-2, with D possibly called TRBD1 or TRBD2 (5 bases each). Germline V gene lookup returns CDR1 SEHNR and CDR2 FQNEAQ (reference sequence). This CDR3 has 17 amino acids. Between the trimmed V and J ends, which lost 4 bases and 1 base, there was a span of 16 bases. The CDR3 DNA sequence: TGTGCCAGCAGCTGGGGCCCGGGACGGATGAACACCGGGGAGCTGTTTTTT. Its translation is CASSWGPGRMNTGELFF.

A word on this clone: Other DNA sequences of this sample code for an identical CDR3. The chain combines TRBV7-6 with TRBJ1-1, with D possibly matching TRBD1 (5 bases). Germline assignment: CDR1 SGHVS and CDR2 FNYEAQ. The CDR3 has 14 residues. Between the trimmed V and J ends, which lost 1 base and 5 bases, there was a span of 11 bases. The CDR3 loop reads CASSLGGGDTEAFF. The CDR3 DNA follows: TGTGCCAGCAGCTTAGGGGGGGGTGATACTGAAGCTTTCTTT.

This chain links TRBV28 with TRBJ2-1; D gene unclear. The length of the CDR3 is 11 residues. V dropped 4 bases and J dropped 7 bases, with 5 bases sitting between them. Germline V gives CDR1 MDHEN, CDR2 SYDVKM. The CDR3 coding sequence is TGTGCCAGCAGTTATCTTAATGAGCAGTTCTTC. Protein product: CASSYLNEQFF. Supplemented by reference TRBV28 and TRBJ2-1, the full variable domain reads DVKVTQSSRYLVKRTGEKVFLECVQDMDHENMFWYRQDPGLGLRLIYFSYDVKMKEKGDIPEGYSVSREKKERFSLILESASTNQTSMYLCASSYLNEQFFGPGTRLTVL.